The entry that follows covers one T cell receptor (beta chain) sequence. The data derive from a study of T cell responses to AZD1222 COVID-19 vaccine. The CDR3 sequence is 15 residues long. With 5 bases clipped from V and 5 bases from J, the junction kept 6 bases outside the gene matches. Germline-derived CDR1 and CDR2 are LNHNV and YYDKDF (reference sequence). Profiling relied on immunoSEQ multiplex PCR, and the TCRdb table lists in-frame clones only, not all of them. Among about 110,000 clones listed, roughly 88% were seen once. The J gene is TRBJ2-2, the V gene TRBV15; 9 bases map to TRBD2. The sample consisted of peripheral blood, taken 28 days after the second AZD1222 dose. The source of this sequence is an adult who received the AZD1222 COVID-19 vaccine. The CDR3 region has the DNA TGTGCCACCAGCGGCAAACTAGCGGGTACCGGGGAGCTGTTTTTT. Its translation: CATSGKLAGTGELFF.